Detailed here is one T cell receptor (beta chain). No cognate antigen has been identified for it. The input lacks base qualities; no much larger clone sits a single base away. The germline V gene yields MNHEY for CDR1 and SVGAGI for CDR2. Spanning cysteine to phenylalanine, the CDR3 consists of 13 amino acids. The sequence is cut down to CDR3 DNA, 39 bases in frame from base 1. V is pruned by 8 bases and J by 10 bases, leaving 11 bases of the junction without a gene match. Participants in the prospective study were aged about 18 to 95 years, lived in about two dozen United States geographic areas, and enrolled through a virtual design. In the prospective study, cohorts were assigned on the basis of participant-reported clinical history obtained from a screening survey and a study questionnaire. ImmuneRACE Cohort 3 recovered participants were defined by two consecutive negative NP/OP PCR tests, healthcare professional clearance, or symptom resolution. Each participant in the prospective study had whole blood, serum and a nasopharyngeal or oropharyngeal swab collected by mobile phlebotomists. Over a roughly 2-month period, participants in the prospective study had the option of providing additional blood draws and questionnaires. Before DNA extraction, blood samples from the prospective study were shipped at room temperature or frozen.

This sample is part of a study of blood T cell repertoires in COVID-19 (dated by TCRdb to about 2020). For the study in its entirety: Collaborator samples came from the United States, Italy and Spain and covered acute and convalescent phases of COVID-19. The prospective study material was composed of cDNA or gDNA derived from T cells, B-cell-depleted T cells, or PBMCs. Subjects who had been exposed to COVID-19, were actively infected with it, or had recovered from it provided the deeply sampled blood TCRbeta repertoires that made up the dataset. The repertoires were made available in a free public database intended to serve as a resource for research on the immune response to SARS-CoV-2. Samples were obtained from the ongoing ImmuneRACE study (first 160 participants) and from some 1,200 subjects provided by 6 global collaborators. A de-identified subject ID, COVID-19 status, age in years and sex were almost always included in the sample metadata. HLA class I and class II types, where available, came from metadata supplied by the sample provider rather than from assay-based typing. The full study reports these points: How much clinical and demographic metadata was included differed by source and by participant, and the metadata was provided uncurated.

TCRbeta CDR3 regions were amplified from genomic DNA by means of the immunoSEQ Assay, a bias-controlled multiplex PCR. Per the authors' processing: Nucleated cell counts per sample were estimated from amplification of reference gene primers within the assay. Sequence reads were collapsed and filtered to measure the absolute abundance of every unique TCRbeta CDR3 rearrangement. For each sample, productive Simpson clonality was calculated by taking the square root of Simpson's diversity index across productive rearrangements. In its TCRdb copy, this immuneACCESS table keeps in-frame sequences only and misses some clones. Where compared with another copy, unresolved V genes explain less than half of these, and the others have no known cause. Clone size and V and J calls were adopted from that table, with D and trimming inferred from the DNA. The sample table lists 190,000 or so clones, roughly 82% of them with a count of one. The biggest ten clones account for around 8.6% of the sample.

The sample taken for sequencing was PBMCs or T cells enriched from blood (not recorded which). This receptor chain uses TRBV6-5 and TRBJ1-1, with TRBD1 matching 9 junction bases. This TCR was recovered from a woman aged 30 to 39 who had recovered from COVID-19. The DNA reads as follows: TGTGCCAGCCTGGCACAGGGGGCCCTTGGAGCTTTCTTT. Its coded protein is CASLAQGALGAFF.